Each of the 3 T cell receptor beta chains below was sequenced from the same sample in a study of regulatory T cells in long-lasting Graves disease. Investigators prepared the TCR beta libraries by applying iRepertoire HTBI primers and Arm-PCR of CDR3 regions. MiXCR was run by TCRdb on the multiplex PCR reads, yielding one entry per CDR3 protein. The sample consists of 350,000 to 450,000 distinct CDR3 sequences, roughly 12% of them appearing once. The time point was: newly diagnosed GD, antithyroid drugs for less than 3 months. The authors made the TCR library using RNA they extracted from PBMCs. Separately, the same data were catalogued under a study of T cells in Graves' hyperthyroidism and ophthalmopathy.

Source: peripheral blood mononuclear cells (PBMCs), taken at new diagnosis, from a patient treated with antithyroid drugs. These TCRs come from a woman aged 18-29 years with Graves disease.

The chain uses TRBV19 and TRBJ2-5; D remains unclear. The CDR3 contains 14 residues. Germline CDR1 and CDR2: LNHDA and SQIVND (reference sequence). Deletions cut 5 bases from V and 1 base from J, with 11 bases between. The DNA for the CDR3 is TGTGCCAGTAGTGCCCTTGAAATCCAAGAGACCCAGTACTTC. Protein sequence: CASSALEIQETQYF.

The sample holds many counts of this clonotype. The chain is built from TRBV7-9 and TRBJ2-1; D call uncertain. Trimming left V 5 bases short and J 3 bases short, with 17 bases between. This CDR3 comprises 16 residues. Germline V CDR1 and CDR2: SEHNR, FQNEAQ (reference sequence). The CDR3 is CASSARLPEVYNEQFF. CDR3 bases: TGTGCCAGCAGCGCAAGACTCCCCGAAGTCTACAATGAGCAGTTCTTC.

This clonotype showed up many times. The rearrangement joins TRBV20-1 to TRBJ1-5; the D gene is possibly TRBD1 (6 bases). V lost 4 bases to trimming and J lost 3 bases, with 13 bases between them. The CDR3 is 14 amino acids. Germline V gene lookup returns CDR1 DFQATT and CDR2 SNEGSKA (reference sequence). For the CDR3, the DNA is TGCAGTGCTACATCTGACAGGTACAATCAGCCCCAGCATTTT. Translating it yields CSATSDRYNQPQHF.